This record looks at one TCR beta chain sequence and its context. Its target is unknown. This sample is part of a study of T-cell memory formation after mild COVID-19. TCRalpha and TCRbeta libraries used 5'RACE with constant-segment primers and UMIs. TCRdb re-called the 5' RACE reads through MiXCR, storing one row per CDR3 protein. The sample lists around 110,000 distinct CDR3 sequences, approximately 15% occurring once. The length of the CDR3 is 15 residues. Germline V gives CDR1 SEHNR, CDR2 FQNEAQ (reference sequence). Deletions cut 4 bases from V and 0 bases from J, with 10 bases between. Study-wide results and caveats: A balance of CD4 and CD8 characterized clones contracting day 15 to 85, whereas later expanders leaned CD4+. Cross-reactive memory appears to have joined, as suggested by some responding clones showing up in pre-infection memory.

Sequencing was done on a sample of PBMCs or a T cell subset sorted from them (not recorded which). This sequence joins TRBV7-9 and TRBJ1-5; no firm D call. This TCR was recovered from a man in his late teens or twenties who had mild COVID-19 (a few samples of this study predate the infection). Cell type and time point are not known. As DNA, the CDR3 is TGTGCCAGCAGCTCTGCAGACCATAGCAATCAGCCCCAGCATTTT. It is translated as CASSSADHSNQPQHF.